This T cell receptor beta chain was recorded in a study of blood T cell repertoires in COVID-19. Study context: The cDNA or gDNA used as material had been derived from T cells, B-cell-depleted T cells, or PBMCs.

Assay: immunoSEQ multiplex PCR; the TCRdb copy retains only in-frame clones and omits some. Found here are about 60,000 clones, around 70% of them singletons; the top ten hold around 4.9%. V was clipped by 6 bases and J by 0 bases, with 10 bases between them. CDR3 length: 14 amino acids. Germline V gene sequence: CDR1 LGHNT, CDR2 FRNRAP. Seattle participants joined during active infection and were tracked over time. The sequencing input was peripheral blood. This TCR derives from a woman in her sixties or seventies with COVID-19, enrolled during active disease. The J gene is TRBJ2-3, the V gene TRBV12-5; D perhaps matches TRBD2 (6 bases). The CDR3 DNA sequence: TGTGCTAGTGGACGGGACTTGAGCACAGATACGCAGTATTTT. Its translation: CASGRDLSTDTQYF. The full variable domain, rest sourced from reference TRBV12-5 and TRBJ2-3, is DARVTQTPRHKVTEMGQEVTMRCQPILGHNTVFWYRQTMMQGLELLAYFRNRAPLDDSGMPKDRFSAEMPDATLATLKIQPSEPRDSAVYFCASGRDLSTDTQYFGPGTRLTVL.